This TCR beta chain was observed in a study of breast tumors, draining lymph nodes, adjacent tissues. Each CDR3 protein is one row after TCRdb ran MiXCR on the multiplex PCR reads. This sample has some 120,000 distinct CDR3 sequences, with approximately 21% found just once. V dropped 4 bases and J dropped 1; count of bases not matched to a gene: 12. There are 18 residues in the CDR3. CDR1 and CDR2 from the germline V gene are SGHRS and YFSETQ. This clonotype was seen at least ten times. The lymph nodes were axillary draining lymph nodes from breast cancer patients. Sequences were obtained from axillary lymph node tissue. This receptor was taken from a female donor with breast cancer. Some clones in this sample may be carry-over from other donors' samples. The chain couples TRBV5-1 to TRBJ2-3; 10 nucleotides agree with TRBD2. The chain's CDR3 is CASSLEVPGLARTDTQYF. In DNA form, the CDR3 reads TGCGCCAGCAGCCTGGAGGTCCCGGGACTAGCGCGCACAGATACGCAGTATTTT.